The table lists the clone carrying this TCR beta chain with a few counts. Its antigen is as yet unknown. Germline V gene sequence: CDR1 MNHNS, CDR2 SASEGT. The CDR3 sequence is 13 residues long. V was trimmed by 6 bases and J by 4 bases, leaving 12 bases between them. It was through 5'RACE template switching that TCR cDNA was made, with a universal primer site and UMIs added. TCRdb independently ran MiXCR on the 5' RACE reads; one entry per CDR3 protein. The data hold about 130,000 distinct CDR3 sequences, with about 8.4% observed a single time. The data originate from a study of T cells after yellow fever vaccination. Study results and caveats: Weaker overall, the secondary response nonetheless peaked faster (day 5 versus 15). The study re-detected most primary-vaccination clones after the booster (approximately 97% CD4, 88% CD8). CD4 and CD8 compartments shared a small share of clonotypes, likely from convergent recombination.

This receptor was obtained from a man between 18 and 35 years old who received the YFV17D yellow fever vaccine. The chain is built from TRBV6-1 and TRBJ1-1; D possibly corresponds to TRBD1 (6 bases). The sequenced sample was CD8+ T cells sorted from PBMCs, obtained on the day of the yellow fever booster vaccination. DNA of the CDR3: TGTGCCAGCAGAGCCACAGGGAGCACTGAAGCTTTCTTT. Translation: CASRATGSTEAFF.